This T cell receptor (beta chain) came from a study of T cells in Graves' hyperthyroidism and ophthalmopathy. What was amplified from RNA transcripts were TCR beta CDR3 regions. HTBI primers drove first-round RT-PCR of the TCR CDR3. TCRdb fed the multiplex PCR reads into MiXCR, producing one record per CDR3 protein. The sample includes about 420,000 distinct CDR3 sequences, approximately 14% of them seen just once. This clonotype came up a few times. The CDR3 runs 12 residues. Trimming shortened V by 0 bases and J by 7 bases, and 7 bases separated the two germline ends. CDR1 MNHEY and CDR2 SVGAGI come from the germline V gene.

Sequences were obtained from blood. This chain joins TRBV6-5 and TRBJ2-7; D gene unclear. This TCR was sampled from a young woman with Graves' hyperthyroidism. This chain's CDR3 is CASSYSPAEQYF. The CDR3 coding sequence is TGTGCCAGCAGTTACTCCCCGGCGGAGCAGTACTTC.